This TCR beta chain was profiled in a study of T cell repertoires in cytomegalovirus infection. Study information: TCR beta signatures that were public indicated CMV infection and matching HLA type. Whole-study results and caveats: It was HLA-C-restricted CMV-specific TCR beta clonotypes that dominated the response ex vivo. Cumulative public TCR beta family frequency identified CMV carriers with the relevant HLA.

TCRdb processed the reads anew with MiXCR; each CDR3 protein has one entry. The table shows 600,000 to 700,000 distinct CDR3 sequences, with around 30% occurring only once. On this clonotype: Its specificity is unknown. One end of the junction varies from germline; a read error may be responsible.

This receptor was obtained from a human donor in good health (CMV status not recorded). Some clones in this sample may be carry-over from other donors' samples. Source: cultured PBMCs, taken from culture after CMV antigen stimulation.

Here the CDR3 reads CASSATGYSEQFF. CDR3 DNA: TGTGCCAGCAGTGCAACAGGGTACAGTGAGCAGTTCTTC. The chain carries TRBV6-1 and TRBJ2-1, with D possibly matching TRBD1 (6 bases). Germline CDR1 MNHNS, CDR2 SASEGT. This CDR3 is built from 13 residues.